Below are 31 T cell receptor beta chains sequenced from a single sample in a study of shared clonotypes between healthy human individuals. Libraries were prepared by immunoSEQ multiplex PCR; TCRdb keeps only in-frame clonotypes and omits some of them. The data show about 2 million clones, about 94% seen once. Naive CD8 cells were CD45RO-negative, positively selected for CCR7, excluding terminally differentiated effector memory CD45RA+ cells. Sequencing was performed on naive CD8+ T cells sorted from blood. These receptors came from a man in his late teens or twenties in good health.

This clone showed up just once. The same CDR3 arises from other DNA sequences in this sample as well. The rearrangement uses TRBV7-8 and TRBJ2-7, with TRBD2 matching over 14 bases. The V segment lost 4 bases and the J segment 1 base; nucleotides outside the gene matches: 3. CDR1 is SGHVS and CDR2 is FQNEAQ in the germline V gene. This CDR3 has 16 amino acids. CDR3 sequence reads: CASSWGLAGVSYEQYF. Here the CDR3 DNA reads TGTGCCAGCAGCTGGGGACTAGCGGGAGTGTCCTACGAGCAGTACTTC.

This rearrangement joins TRBV11-2 to TRBJ2-1; D is possibly TRBD2 (7 bases). Looked up from germline, CDR1 is SGHAT and CDR2 is FQNNGV. The CDR3 is 14 residues long. V lost 5 bases and J lost 9, with 17 bases in between. CDR3 sequence reads: CASSHGLGTTEQFF. In DNA, the CDR3 is TGTGCCAGCAGCCACGGACTAGGGACAACTGAGCAGTTCTTC.

This sequence joins TRBV19 and TRBJ1-5; no definite D call. CDR3 length equals 16 residues. Germline CDR1 and CDR2: LNHDA and SQIVND (reference sequence). V lost 5 bases, J lost 4 bases, and 18 bases lay in between. The CDR3 bases are TGTGCCAGTAGTTTCGGTTCAGCCCTAATGAATCAGCCCCAGCATTTT. It specifies CASSFGSALMNQPQHF.

The chain carries TRBV30 and TRBJ2-1; no firm D call. The CDR3 extends over 11 amino acids. Trimming removed 5 bases from V and 5 bases from J, with 7 bases in between. The germline V gene has CDR1 GTSNPN and CDR2 SVGIG (reference sequence). The CDR3 DNA reads TGTGCCTGGGACCAAAACAATGAGCAGTTCTTC. Translation gives CAWDQNNEQFF.

V is TRBV11-2 and J is TRBJ2-5; no reliable D call. This CDR3 spans 11 amino acids. V was trimmed by 2 bases and J by 7 bases, leaving 5 bases between them. Germline CDR1 reads SGHAT; CDR2 reads FQNNGV. The CDR3 is CASSLYGTQYF. For the CDR3, the DNA is TGTGCCAGCAGCTTATATGGGACCCAGTACTTC.

The table lists this clone with a count of one. The chain has TRBV7-2 and TRBJ2-3; D remains unclear. CDR1 SGHTA and CDR2 FQGNSA come from the germline V gene. Trimming shortened V by 10 bases and J by 2 bases, and 4 bases separated the two germline ends. This CDR3 region has 10 residues. CDR3 DNA sequence: TGTGCCACCCTCACAGATACGCAGTATTTT. This gives the protein CATLTDTQYF. Full variable domain (outside the CDR3, taken from reference TRBV7-2 and TRBJ2-3): GAGVSQSPSNKVTEKGKDVELRCDPISGHTALYWYRQSLGQGLEFLIYFQGNSAPDKSGLPSDRFSAERTGGSVSTLTIQRTQQEDSAVYLCATLTDTQYFGPGTRLTVL.

The chain links TRBV10-2 to TRBJ2-7; D unclear. Germline CDR1 WSHSY, CDR2 SAAADI. The V end was cut by 3 bases, the J end by 2 bases, with 5 bases between. This CDR3 region has 12 residues. The CDR3 DNA reads as TGCGCCAGCAGTGACAGTGCCTACGAGCAGTACTTC. It translates to CASSDSAYEQYF.

The V gene is TRBV27, the J gene TRBJ2-7; 9 bases line up with TRBD2. The CDR3 length is 15 residues. Germline trimming cut 2 bases from V and 2 bases from J; bases unmatched to any gene: 4. Germline assignment: CDR1 MNHEY and CDR2 SMNVEV (reference sequence). CDR3 sequence: CASSLRSSGTYEQYF. CDR3 coding DNA: TGTGCCAGCAGTTTAAGGTCTAGCGGGACCTACGAGCAGTACTTC.

This clone has only one observation. The chain links TRBV6-5 to TRBJ2-5, with a weak D call TRBD1 (5 bases). Trimming left V 4 bases short and J 1 base short, with 16 bases between. Germline V CDR1 and CDR2: MNHEY, SVGAGI. The CDR3 totals 16 residues. CDR3 loop: CASSSFYTDSQETQYF. CDR3 DNA: TGTGCCAGCAGTTCCTTTTATACCGACAGCCAAGAGACCCAGTACTTC.

The chain has TRBV25-1 and TRBJ2-5; TRBD1 is a possible D gene (6 bases). The V gene's germline CDR1 is MGHDK and CDR2 SYGVNS. The V end lost 3 bases, the J end lost 2 bases, and 10 bases lay between the germline ends. This CDR3 contains 14 residues. CDR3 protein: CASSDDRRQETQYF. CDR3 DNA sequence: TGTGCCAGCAGTGACGACAGGAGACAAGAGACCCAGTACTTC.

V usage is TRBV9 and J usage is TRBJ1-1; no firm D call. The V end was cut by 3 bases, the J end by 4 bases, with 16 bases between. This CDR3 spans 15 amino acids. Germline CDR1 is SGDLS and CDR2 is YYNGEE. CDR3 in amino acids: CASSALFLESTEAFF. In DNA form, the CDR3 reads TGTGCCAGCAGCGCCCTCTTCCTGGAGAGCACTGAAGCTTTCTTT.

As to this clone: Other nucleotide sequences from this sample produce the same CDR3. The chain joins TRBV5-1 to TRBJ1-2; 9 nucleotides match TRBD1. From germline, CDR1 is SGHRS and CDR2 YFSETQ. V was pared by 4 bases and J by 4 bases, with 5 bases of the junction left unmatched. CDR3 length equals 14 residues. CDR3 coding DNA: TGCGCCAGCAGCCCGGGACAGGGACTCTATGGCTACACCTTC. Translated, it gives CASSPGQGLYGYTF.

About this clone: The junction departs from germline at one end; a sequencing error may be responsible. The same CDR3 is also encoded by other DNA sequences in this sample. This chain uses TRBV4-1 with TRBJ2-5, with D possibly TRBD2 on 6 matching bases. Germline V gives CDR1 MGHRA, CDR2 YSYEKL. CDR3 length equals 14 residues. The CDR3: CASSPSGAGETQYF. CDR3 bases: TGCGCTAGCAGCCCCTCGGGAGCGGGAGAGACCCAGTACTTC.

For this clone: The sample holds other DNA sequences that translate to the same CDR3. The CDR3 bases are TGTGCCAGTAGTCCCCGGACAGGGCTATCCTACGAGCAGTACTTC. It yields the protein CASSPRTGLSYEQYF. This chain links TRBV19 with TRBJ2-7, with 8 bases fitting TRBD1. The V gene's germline CDR1 is LNHDA and CDR2 SQIVND (reference sequence). This CDR3 is built from 15 residues. With 5 bases clipped from V and 1 base from J, the junction kept 7 bases outside the gene matches.

This chain links TRBV6-5 with TRBJ1-5; D may be TRBD1 (6 bases). The CDR3 is 15 residues long. The V gene's germline CDR1 is MNHEY and CDR2 SVGAGI. Trimming took off 1 base at V and 3 bases at J, with 10 bases between the two ends. CDR3 residues: CASSYFQGSNQPQHF. The CDR3 region has the DNA TGTGCCAGCAGTTACTTTCAGGGGTCCAATCAGCCCCAGCATTTT.

Comment on this clone: Other DNA sequences from this sample encode an identical CDR3 as well. The V and J genes are TRBV18 and TRBJ2-7; D perhaps matches TRBD1 (5 bases). With 3 bases removed from V and 3 bases from J, the gap between germline ends came to 6 bases. The germline V gene encodes CDR1 KGHSH and CDR2 LQKENI. CDR3 length equals 12 residues. CDR3 sequence (DNA): TGTGCCAGCTCACCTAGGGGCTACGAGCAGTACTTC. Amino acid sequence: CASSPRGYEQYF.

This chain joins TRBV4-3 and TRBJ2-2; D possibly corresponds to TRBD2 (5 bases). The CDR3 totals 14 residues. From germline, CDR1 is LGHNA and CDR2 YSLEER. V gave up 1 base and J gave up 6 bases, with 9 bases separating them. The DNA for the CDR3 is TGCGCCAGCAGCCAAGCGTGGCGGGCCGGGGAGCTGTTTTTT. This gives the protein CASSQAWRAGELFF.

The chain combines TRBV6-1 with TRBJ1-2; perhaps TRBD1 as D (5 bases). Trimming pared 0 bases from V and 8 bases from J, leaving 13 bases between. The V gene's germline CDR1 is MNHNS and CDR2 SASEGT. This CDR3 is built from 14 residues. CDR3 DNA sequence: TGTGCCAGCAGTGAAGCGGGGAGCGGGGCCGGCTACACCTTC. Translation gives CASSEAGSGAGYTF.

A word on this clone: The sample holds other DNA sequences that translate to the same CDR3. The J gene is TRBJ1-1, the V gene TRBV7-9; TRBD1 might be the D (5 bases). This CDR3 has 15 amino acids. The germline V gene encodes CDR1 SEHNR and CDR2 FQNEAQ (reference sequence). V lost 5 bases, J lost 0 bases, and 13 bases lay in between. CDR3 bases: TGTGCCAGCAGCCCTGGACAAGGCATGAACACTGAAGCTTTCTTT. Its protein is CASSPGQGMNTEAFF.

This clone was counted a single time. The chain employs TRBV13 and TRBJ1-2; D may be TRBD1 (6 bases). The CDR3 is 15 amino acids. Germline V gene lookup returns CDR1 PRHDT and CDR2 FYEKMQ (reference sequence). V lost 3 bases, J lost 2 bases, and 13 bases lay in between. This CDR3 reads CASSLGGTLNYGYTF. The CDR3 region has the DNA TGTGCCAGCAGCTTGGGGGGGACATTAAACTATGGCTACACCTTC.

This chain connects TRBV28 to TRBJ2-2; D is possibly TRBD1 (6 bases). Germline V CDR1 and CDR2: MDHEN, SYDVKM. The CDR3 contains 15 residues. Trimming pared 4 bases from V and 1 base from J, leaving 10 bases between. The CDR3 region is CASSSGHLNTGELFF. In DNA, the CDR3 is TGTGCCAGCAGTTCGGGACACCTGAACACCGGGGAGCTGTTTTTT.

The chain employs TRBV19 and TRBJ2-5; TRBD1 aligns across 7 bases. Germline-derived CDR1 and CDR2 are LNHDA and SQIVND (reference sequence). CDR3 length: 15 residues. The junction had 9 bases not matched to a gene; V was cut back by 6 bases and J by 2 bases. The CDR3 loop is CASSPQGPYQETQYF. In DNA, the CDR3 is TGTGCCAGTAGCCCACAGGGGCCGTATCAAGAGACCCAGTACTTC.

This chain connects TRBV4-1 to TRBJ1-1; D gene ambiguous. This CDR3 is built from 16 residues. Germline V gene lookup returns CDR1 MGHRA and CDR2 YSYEKL. The V end was cut by 1 base, the J end by 7 bases, with 19 bases between. The CDR3 DNA reads as TGCGCCAGCAGCCAAGCCCAAAGGGCCCTACCCGTTGAAGCTTTCTTT. The encoded protein is CASSQAQRALPVEAFF.

The chain links TRBV5-6 to TRBJ2-7; D uncertain. CDR3 length: 14 residues. Between the trimmed V and J ends, which lost 0 bases and 2 bases, there was a span of 9 bases. Germline lookup yields CDR1 SGHDT and CDR2 YYEEEE. CDR3 nucleotides: TGTGCCAGCAGCTTGGAGGGTAAACCCTACGAGCAGTACTTC. This gives the protein CASSLEGKPYEQYF.

This chain joins TRBV30 and TRBJ2-7; 10 bases agree with TRBD2. The CDR3 spans 13 residues. After removal of 5 bases from V and 0 bases from J, the junction contained 1 base not matched to a gene. Germline V lookup: CDR1 GTSNPN, CDR2 SVGIG (reference sequence). For the CDR3, the DNA is TGTGCCTGGCAGCGGGAGGGCTCCTACGAGCAGTACTTC. Protein sequence: CAWQREGSYEQYF.

The V and J genes are TRBV27 and TRBJ2-1; 11 bases are shared with TRBD2. Germline CDR1 MNHEY, CDR2 SMNVEV (reference sequence). With V trimmed by 2 bases and J by 1 base, 7 bases remained unmatched. The CDR3 is 18 residues long. The CDR3 sequence: CASSLPSGGSPSYNEQFF. Here the CDR3 DNA reads TGTGCCAGCAGTTTACCTAGCGGGGGGTCGCCTTCCTACAATGAGCAGTTCTTC.

The J gene is TRBJ2-3, the V gene TRBV27; 8 nucleotides align to TRBD2. Germline lookup yields CDR1 MNHEY and CDR2 SMNVEV (reference sequence). This CDR3 contains 16 residues. With V trimmed by 5 bases and J by 1 base, 8 bases remained unmatched. The CDR3 DNA is TGTGCCAGCAGTCCCCGGGGTAGCGGGGGCACAGATACGCAGTATTTT. Its translation: CASSPRGSGGTDTQYF.

J is TRBJ2-3 and V is TRBV30; D not certain. CDR1 is GTSNPN, CDR2 SVGIG, per germline (reference sequence). With 2 bases removed from V and 6 bases from J, the gap between germline ends came to 6 bases. The length of the CDR3 is 11 residues. CDR3 amino acids: CAWSQTDTQYF. The CDR3 nucleotides read TGTGCCTGGAGTCAAACGGATACGCAGTATTTT.

The V gene is TRBV5-4, the J gene TRBJ2-3; maybe TRBD1 (5 bases). Germline V gene lookup returns CDR1 SGHNT and CDR2 YYREEE (reference sequence). The CDR3 covers 17 residues. Trimming removed 4 bases at V and 1 base at J, with 19 bases between. The CDR3, as DNA: TGTGCCAGCAGCCCTCTGGCTGGGGCTTTGGGCACAGATACGCAGTATTTT. As protein: CASSPLAGALGTDTQYF.

For this clone: Other DNA sequences from this sample encode an identical CDR3 as well. V usage is TRBV15 and J usage is TRBJ1-6; D not resolved. Germline V CDR1 and CDR2: LNHNV, YYDKDF (reference sequence). Trimming shortened V by 1 base and J by 9 bases, and 4 bases separated the two germline ends. The CDR3 sequence is 12 residues long. In DNA, the CDR3 is TGTGCCACCAGCAGAGCGGGTTCACCCCTCCACTTT. Encoded protein: CATSRAGSPLHF.

The chain recombines TRBV5-1 with TRBJ2-3; D is possibly TRBD2 (5 bases). Per the germline V gene, CDR1 is SGHRS and CDR2 is YFSETQ. The CDR3 runs 14 residues. Trimming removed 4 bases at V and 3 bases at J, with 12 bases between. The CDR3 loop is CASSPDRGTDTQYF. CDR3 nucleotides: TGCGCCAGCAGCCCCGACCGGGGTACAGATACGCAGTATTTT.